Below are 7 T cell receptor beta chains sequenced from a single sample in a study of blood T cell repertoires in COVID-19. Profiled with immunoSEQ multiplex PCR; TCRdb holds only in-frame clones, not every one. The table shows approximately 170,000 clones, with more than 70% occurring only once. The sample taken for sequencing was PBMCs or T cells enriched from blood (not recorded which). These receptors all stem from a woman aged 45-59 years in a cohort exposed to, infected with or recovered from COVID-19 (not recorded which).

The chain recombines TRBV5-1 with TRBJ2-2; tentatively, D is TRBD2 (6 bases). V dropped 4 bases and J dropped 4 bases, with 17 bases sitting between them. The CDR3 runs 16 residues. The germline V gene encodes CDR1 SGHRS and CDR2 YFSETQ. CDR3 sequence (DNA): TGCGCCAGCAGCCCGGATCCGGGGGTCAGCACCGGGGAGCTGTTTTTT. It specifies CASSPDPGVSTGELFF. The variable domain in full, with the rest retrieved from reference TRBV5-1 and TRBJ2-2, is KAGVTQTPRYLIKTRGQQVTLSCSPISGHRSVSWYQQTPGQGLQFLFEYFSETQRNKGNFPGRFSGRQFSNSRSEMNVSTLELGDSALYLCASSPDPGVSTGELFFGEGSRLTVL.

The CDR3 DNA is TGTGCCAGCAGCCAAGTTCGTTTTTGGGGGGACAGATCCTACAATGAGCAGTTCTTC. It specifies CASSQVRFWGDRSYNEQFF. The chain has TRBV3-1 (or the pseudogene TRBV3-2) and TRBJ2-1; perhaps TRBD1 as D (7 bases). V was cut by 1 base and J by 1 base, with 20 bases left in between. This CDR3 contains 19 residues. Germline V gene lookup returns CDR1 LGHDT and CDR2 YNNKEL (reference sequence).

This clone was observed many times. The chain joins TRBV12-3 or TRBV12-4 to TRBJ2-7; 8 bases align to TRBD2. Unmatched junction bases numbered 1, after V lost 6 bases and J lost 0 bases. CDR3 size: 13 residues. The CDR3 sequence is CASRLAASYEQYF. In DNA form, the CDR3 reads TGTGCCAGCAGACTAGCGGCCTCCTACGAGCAGTACTTC.

The genes are TRBV28 and TRBJ2-4; 7 nucleotides align to TRBD1. CDR1 is MDHEN and CDR2 is SYDVKM in the germline V gene. The CDR3 runs to 15 residues. With 7 bases clipped from V and 0 bases from J, the junction kept 6 bases outside the gene matches. CDR3 in amino acids: CASIGTAEAKNIQYF. The CDR3 DNA reads TGTGCCAGCATCGGGACAGCGGAAGCCAAAAACATTCAGTACTTC.

The chain joins TRBV7-9 to TRBJ2-7; D remains ambiguous. Germline-derived CDR1 and CDR2 are SEHNR and FQNEAQ (reference sequence). The CDR3 runs 15 residues. Trimming pared 2 bases from V and 1 base from J, leaving 12 bases between. CDR3 loop: CASSLTADLSYEQYF. The CDR3 DNA reads TGTGCCAGCAGCTTAACGGCAGACTTGTCCTACGAGCAGTACTTC. The full variable domain, with the rest looked up from reference TRBV7-9 and TRBJ2-7, is DTGVSQNPRHKITKRGQNVTFRCDPISEHNRLYWYRQTLGQGPEFLTYFQNEAQLEKSRLLSDRFSAERPKGSFSTLEIQRTEQGDSAMYLCASSLTADLSYEQYFGPGTRLTVT.

V and J are TRBV7-3 and TRBJ2-7; 9 nucleotides line up with TRBD1. Trimming cost V 2 bases and J 5 bases; bases outside gene matches: 7. Germline V CDR1 and CDR2: SGHTA, FQGTGA. There are 15 residues in the CDR3. The CDR3 nucleotides are TGTGCCAGCAGCTTAGAGGGACAGGGTTATAACGAGCAGTACTTC. This gives the protein CASSLEGQGYNEQYF.

This chain uses TRBV28 with TRBJ1-1; the D gene is possibly TRBD1 (6 bases). V dropped 2 bases and J dropped 1 base, with 11 bases sitting between them. Germline CDR1 is MDHEN and CDR2 is SYDVKM. The CDR3 has 15 residues. The CDR3 DNA reads as TGTGCCAGCAGTTTACCGGGACAACCGAACACTGAAGCTTTCTTT. Amino acids: CASSLPGQPNTEAFF.